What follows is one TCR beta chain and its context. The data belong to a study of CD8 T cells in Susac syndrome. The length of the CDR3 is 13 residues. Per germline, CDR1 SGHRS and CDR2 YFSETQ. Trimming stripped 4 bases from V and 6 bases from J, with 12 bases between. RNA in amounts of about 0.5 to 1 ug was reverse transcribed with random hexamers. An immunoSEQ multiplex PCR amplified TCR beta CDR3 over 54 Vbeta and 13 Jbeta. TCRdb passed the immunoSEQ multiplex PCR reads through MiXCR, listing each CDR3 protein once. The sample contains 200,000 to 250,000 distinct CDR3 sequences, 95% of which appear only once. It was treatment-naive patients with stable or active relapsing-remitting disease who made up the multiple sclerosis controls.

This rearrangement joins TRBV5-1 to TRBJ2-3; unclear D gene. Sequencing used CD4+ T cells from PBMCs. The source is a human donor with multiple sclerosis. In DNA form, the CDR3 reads TGCGCCAGCAGCGGGAACGGGCTGGATACGCAGTATTTT. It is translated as CASSGNGLDTQYF.